This is a list of T cell receptor beta chains from one sample in a study of blood T cell repertoires in COVID-19. TCRdb keeps only in-frame clones here, not all; method: immunoSEQ multiplex PCR. Found here are roughly 180,000 clones, less than 85% of them singletons; the top ten hold roughly a tenth. Source material: peripheral blood. The receptors derive from a woman of 80 years or more with active or convalescent COVID-19. The CDR3 runs from the conserved cysteine through the conserved F or W. Fields, in order: J gene, D gene, clone size, V gene, CDR3 protein, CDR3 DNA. A D gene is named only where the DNA matches it firmly. Only part of the rows carry a size: once, few, many, or a class if the clone is expanded.

j_call: TRBJ1-5
d_call: .
clone_size: .
v_call: TRBV2
cdr3_aa: CASRAGTSNQPQHF
cdr3_nt: TGTGCCAGCAGGGCCGGGACAAGCAATCAGCCCCAGCATTTT

j_call: TRBJ2-7
d_call: .
clone_size: .
v_call: TRBV20-1
cdr3_aa: CSAHSGYEQYF
cdr3_nt: TGCAGTGCCCACTCGGGGTACGAGCAGTACTTC

j_call: TRBJ1-5
d_call: .
clone_size: .
v_call: TRBV30
cdr3_aa: CAWTAGLNQPQHF
cdr3_nt: TGTGCCTGGACGGCAGGGCTCAATCAGCCCCAGCATTTT

j_call: TRBJ2-3
d_call: .
clone_size: once
v_call: TRBV29-1
cdr3_aa: CSVEEGIDTQYF
cdr3_nt: TGCAGCGTTGAGGAGGGGATAGATACGCAGTATTTT

j_call: TRBJ1-6
d_call: .
clone_size: .
v_call: TRBV18
cdr3_aa: CASSPSSSSYNSPLHF
cdr3_nt: TGTGCCAGCTCACCAAGCTCTAGCTCCTATAATTCACCCCTCCACTTT

j_call: TRBJ1-1
d_call: .
clone_size: few
v_call: TRBV20-1
cdr3_aa: CSAPQTTEAFF
cdr3_nt: TGCAGTGCACCTCAAACAACAGAAGCTTTCTTT

j_call: TRBJ2-7
d_call: .
clone_size: .
v_call: TRBV6-1
cdr3_aa: CASSEYDTTYEQYF
cdr3_nt: TGTGCCAGCAGTGAATATGACACGACCTACGAGCAGTACTTC

j_call: TRBJ2-7
d_call: .
clone_size: .
v_call: TRBV18
cdr3_aa: CASSPRGESYEQYF
cdr3_nt: TGTGCCAGCTCACCTCGAGGAGAAAGCTACGAGCAGTACTTC

j_call: TRBJ2-3
d_call: .
clone_size: .
v_call: TRBV5-1
cdr3_aa: CASSSDNSDTQYF
cdr3_nt: TGCGCCAGCAGCTCCGACAACTCAGATACGCAGTATTTT

j_call: TRBJ1-6
d_call: .
clone_size: .
v_call: TRBV21-1
cdr3_aa: CASSKGRTLIIQGDSPLHF
cdr3_nt: TGTGCCAGCAGCAAAGGGCGGACGCTCATTATCCAGGGCGATTCACCCCTCCACTTT

j_call: TRBJ1-1
d_call: .
clone_size: few
v_call: TRBV12-3/TRBV12-4
cdr3_aa: CASREEGGTEAFF
cdr3_nt: TGTGCCAGCAGGGAAGAGGGTGGCACTGAAGCTTTCTTT

j_call: TRBJ1-1
d_call: .
clone_size: few
v_call: TRBV6-5
cdr3_aa: CASSWGRATEAFF
cdr3_nt: TGTGCCAGCAGTTGGGGGAGGGCCACTGAAGCTTTCTTT

j_call: TRBJ1-1
d_call: TRBD1
clone_size: .
v_call: TRBV5-1
cdr3_aa: CASSLQGGHKAFF
cdr3_nt: TGCGCCAGCAGCTTGCAGGGGGGTCATAAAGCTTTCTTT

j_call: TRBJ2-1
d_call: .
clone_size: once
v_call: TRBV5-1
cdr3_aa: CASSGNAANEQFF
cdr3_nt: TGCGCCAGCAGCGGCAACGCGGCTAATGAGCAGTTCTTC

j_call: TRBJ2-7
d_call: TRBD1
clone_size: .
v_call: TRBV30
cdr3_aa: CAWSPPGQGRGGYREQYF
cdr3_nt: TGTGCCTGGAGCCCACCGGGACAGGGTAGAGGGGGATATCGGGAGCAGTACTTC

j_call: TRBJ1-2
d_call: .
clone_size: once
v_call: TRBV6-5
cdr3_aa: CASTPQGVRIYGYTF
cdr3_nt: TGTGCCAGCACCCCACAGGGAGTTAGGATCTATGGCTACACCTTC

j_call: TRBJ2-1
d_call: .
clone_size: .
v_call: TRBV9
cdr3_aa: CASSVAGGVSYNEQFF
cdr3_nt: TGTGCCAGCAGCGTAGCAGGCGGGGTTTCCTACAATGAGCAGTTCTTC

j_call: TRBJ1-1
d_call: TRBD1
clone_size: .
v_call: TRBV6-1
cdr3_aa: CASSEGQGTNTEAFF
cdr3_nt: TGTGCCAGCAGTGAGGGACAGGGGACTAACACTGAAGCTTTCTTT

j_call: TRBJ1-1
d_call: TRBD1
clone_size: .
v_call: TRBV7-9
cdr3_aa: CASSPNTGGLEAFF
cdr3_nt: TGTGCCAGCAGCCCAAACACAGGGGGCCTGGAGGCTTTCTTT

j_call: TRBJ2-3
d_call: .
clone_size: .
v_call: TRBV7-9
cdr3_aa: CASTLGLPGEDTQYF
cdr3_nt: TGTGCCAGCACCTTAGGTCTCCCAGGGGAAGATACGCAGTATTTT

j_call: TRBJ1-4
d_call: .
clone_size: few
v_call: TRBV15
cdr3_aa: CATSRDRGSEKLFF
cdr3_nt: TGTGCCACCAGCAGAGATCGGGGGTCCGAAAAACTGTTTTTT

j_call: TRBJ1-1
d_call: .
clone_size: .
v_call: TRBV3-1/TRBV3-2
cdr3_aa: CASSHLSPTNTEAFF
cdr3_nt: TGTGCCAGCAGCCACCTGTCGCCTACGAACACTGAAGCTTTCTTT